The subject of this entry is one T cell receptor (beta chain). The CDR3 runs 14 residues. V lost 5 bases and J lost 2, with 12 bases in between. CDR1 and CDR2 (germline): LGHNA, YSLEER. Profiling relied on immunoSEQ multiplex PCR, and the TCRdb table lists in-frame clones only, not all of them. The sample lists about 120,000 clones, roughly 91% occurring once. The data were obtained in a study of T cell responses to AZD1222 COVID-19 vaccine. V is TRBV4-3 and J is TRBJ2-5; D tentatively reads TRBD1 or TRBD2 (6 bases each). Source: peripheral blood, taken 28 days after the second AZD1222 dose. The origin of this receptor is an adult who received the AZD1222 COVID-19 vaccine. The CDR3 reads CASSEGGAQETQYF. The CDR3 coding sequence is TGCGCCAGCAGCGAGGGGGGCGCACAAGAGACCCAGTACTTC.